The 22 T cell receptor beta chains given below trace back to one sample, sequenced in a study of cytomegalovirus exposure and HLA in healthy donors (dated by TCRdb to about 2017). The protocol used for the library was the immunoSEQ multiplex PCR assay. A mixture of 60 forward primers for TCR Vbeta segments and 13 reverse primers for TCR Jbeta segments was used in the multiplex PCR. TCRdb retrieved this table from immuneACCESS and kept in-frame rearrangements only. Not all clones are present; in checked studies, unresolved V genes account for under half, and no reason is known for the remainder. The sample table records 65,000 to 85,000 clones; 65% to 85% of these occur just once. The ten largest account for roughly 4.9% of the sample. The sequenced sample consisted of PBMCs. The receptor set was obtained from a man in his sixties in good health and CMV-seropositive.

The chain uses TRBV7-8 and TRBJ2-1; the match to TRBD2 covers 8 bases. Germline CDR1 reads SGHVS; CDR2 reads FQNEAQ. The CDR3 is 17 residues long. Trimming removed 0 bases from V and 0 bases from J; junction bases left unmatched: 4. The CDR3 loop reads CASSLASAGGSYNEQFF. The DNA of the CDR3 is TGTGCCAGCAGCTTAGCGTCGGCGGGAGGCTCCTACAATGAGCAGTTCTTC.

This sequence joins TRBV2 and TRBJ2-7; D might be TRBD2 (5 bases). With 0 bases removed from V and 6 bases from J, the gap between germline ends came to 15 bases. This CDR3 spans 15 amino acids. Germline V gives CDR1 SNHLY, CDR2 FYNNEI. The CDR3 DNA reads TGTGCCAGCAGTGAAGCGTCGGGGAACCACATCGAGCAGTACTTC. Translation gives CASSEASGNHIEQYF.

The genes are TRBV5-1 and TRBJ1-4; TRBD1 matches at 9 bases. Per the germline V gene, CDR1 is SGHRS and CDR2 is YFSETQ. The ends lost 5 bases at V and 1 base at J; junction bases unmatched: 9. The CDR3 loop spans 17 amino acids. CDR3 sequence (DNA): TGCGCCAGCAGGGGAGAACAGGGGGCTGTAACTAATGAAAAACTGTTTTTT. This gives the protein CASRGEQGAVTNEKLFF.

This chain joins TRBV18 and TRBJ2-5; 10 bases agree with TRBD1. The CDR3 runs to 16 residues. V lost 1 base to trimming and J lost 2 bases; unmatched junction nucleotides: 4. Germline-derived CDR1 and CDR2 are KGHSH and LQKENI. The CDR3 DNA sequence: TGTGCCAGCTCACCACGGAGGACAGGGGGGCAAGAGACCCAGTACTTC. Translating gives CASSPRRTGGQETQYF.

The chain couples TRBV9 to TRBJ2-2; weak D call: TRBD2 (6 bases). This CDR3 is built from 14 residues. Germline loops: CDR1 SGDLS, CDR2 YYNGEE. Trimming cost V 0 bases and J 6 bases, with 9 bases left between them. As DNA, the CDR3 is TGTGCCAGCAGCGTAGCTTGGGGGGCCGGGGAGCTGTTTTTT. This sequence encodes CASSVAWGAGELFF.

The rearrangement joins TRBV6-1 to TRBJ1-3, with a possible D match to TRBD1 (5 bases). The V end lost 6 bases, the J end lost 0 bases, and 12 bases lay between the germline ends. The germline gives CDR1 MNHNS, CDR2 SASEGT. The length of the CDR3 is 15 residues. The CDR3, as DNA: TGTGCCAGCAGCCTCGACAGCTTCTCTGGAAACACCATATATTTT. It translates to CASSLDSFSGNTIYF.

V is TRBV25-1 and J is TRBJ2-5, with D uncertain. V lost 0 bases to trimming and J lost 7 bases, with 3 bases between them. This CDR3 spans 11 amino acids. Germline V gene lookup returns CDR1 MGHDK and CDR2 SYGVNS. CDR3 region: CASSEYGTQYF. The CDR3 DNA is TGTGCCAGCAGTGAATACGGGACCCAGTACTTC.

The J gene is TRBJ1-5, the V gene TRBV20-1; possible D gene TRBD1, 5 bases. The germline CDR1 and CDR2 sequences are DFQATT and SNEGSKA (reference sequence). This CDR3 has 11 amino acids. Trimming cost V 6 bases and J 9 bases, with 12 bases left between them. The CDR3 DNA reads as TGCAGTGCCCCGCGGGGGGGGCCCCAGCATTTT. Protein sequence: CSAPRGGPQHF.

CDR3 sequence reads: CASSSLAGSSYEQYF. CDR3 sequence (DNA): TGCGCCAGCAGCTCACTAGCGGGCAGCTCCTACGAGCAGTACTTC. The J gene is TRBJ2-7, the V gene TRBV5-1; 9 bases align to TRBD2. V was pared by 3 bases and J by 0 bases, with 4 bases of the junction left unmatched. CDR1 is SGHRS, CDR2 YFSETQ, per germline. CDR3 length: 15 residues.

The chain recombines TRBV20-1 with TRBJ2-7; maybe TRBD1 (6 bases). Germline CDR1 reads DFQATT; CDR2 reads SNEGSKA (reference sequence). Trimming left V 2 bases short and J 4 bases short, with 6 bases between. This CDR3 is built from 11 residues. The CDR3 loop reads CSARQGYEQYF. The CDR3 DNA is TGCAGTGCTAGACAGGGGTACGAGCAGTACTTC.

As DNA, the CDR3 is TGCGCCAGCAGTGACACCGGGACTTCTACCTCCTACGAGCAGTACTTC. Amino acids: CASSDTGTSTSYEQYF. The chain uses TRBV10-1 and TRBJ2-7, with D possibly matching TRBD2 (6 bases). This CDR3 comprises 16 residues. V was shortened by 3 bases and J by 0 bases, with 15 bases between the two germline ends. Germline V gene sequence: CDR1 WNHNN, CDR2 SYGVQD (reference sequence).

The V call is TRBV2, the J call TRBJ1-1; 7 nucleotides align to TRBD1. The CDR3 has 13 amino acids. Germline CDR1 and CDR2: SNHLY and FYNNEI. V lost 7 bases, J lost 1 base, and 3 bases stayed unmatched. The CDR3, as DNA: TGTGCCAGCAACCGACAGGGGAACACTGAAGCTTTCTTT. This translates into CASNRQGNTEAFF.

The V call is TRBV7-8, the J call TRBJ1-3; TRBD1 might be the D (6 bases). The germline CDR1 and CDR2 sequences are SGHVS and FQNEAQ. The CDR3 covers 15 residues. Deletions cut 6 bases from V and 4 bases from J, with 16 bases between. DNA for the CDR3: TGTGCCAGCAGTTCTCCGGGACATTCGGGAAACACCATATATTTT. This encodes CASSSPGHSGNTIYF.

The CDR3 DNA sequence: TGTGCCAGCGCGGGACTAGAGGACACCGGGGAGCTGTTTTTT. It specifies CASAGLEDTGELFF. The V gene is TRBV11-3, the J gene TRBJ2-2, with TRBD2 identical over 8 bases. The CDR3 totals 14 residues. Germline V gene sequence: CDR1 SGHNT, CDR2 YENEEA. Trimming at V came to 8 bases and at J to 3 bases, leaving 5 bases not matched to a gene.

V gene TRBV5-4 combines with J gene TRBJ1-2, with a tentative D call TRBD1 (5 bases). The CDR3 has 11 residues. The germline V gene has CDR1 SGHNT and CDR2 YYREEE (reference sequence). V was shortened by 3 bases and J by 7 bases, with 7 bases between the two germline ends. As DNA, the CDR3 is TGTGCCAGCAGCTCGGGGGGTGGCTACACCTTC. This translates into CASSSGGGYTF.

V gene TRBV28 combines with J gene TRBJ2-5, with TRBD1 matching 9 bases. V lost 2 bases, J lost 3 bases, and 13 bases stayed unmatched. This CDR3 is built from 18 residues. CDR1 is MDHEN, CDR2 SYDVKM, per germline. DNA of the CDR3: TGTGCCAGCAGTTTAGCCCTCGTCAGGGACAGGGACGAAGAGACCCAGTACTTC. This gives the protein CASSLALVRDRDEETQYF. Full variable domain (rest looked up from reference TRBV28 and TRBJ2-5): DVKVTQSSRYLVKRTGEKVFLECVQDMDHENMFWYRQDPGLGLRLIYFSYDVKMKEKGDIPEGYSVSREKKERFSLILESASTNQTSMYLCASSLALVRDRDEETQYFGPGTRLLVL.

As regards this clone: Other DNA sequences in the same sample also yield this CDR3. This sequence joins TRBV4-1 and TRBJ2-7, with D possibly TRBD2 on 5 matching bases. Per the germline V gene, CDR1 is MGHRA and CDR2 is YSYEKL. This CDR3 contains 13 residues. Trimming removed 1 base at V and 3 bases at J, with 7 bases between. CDR3 DNA sequence: TGCGCCAGCAGCCAAGGACGGGACTACGAGCAGTACTTC. This sequence encodes CASSQGRDYEQYF.

The V and J genes are TRBV11-2 and TRBJ2-5; D gene ambiguous. From germline, CDR1 is SGHAT and CDR2 FQNNGV. The CDR3 consists of 14 residues. V shed 2 bases and J shed 1 base, with 8 bases lying between them. The CDR3 here is CASSLFAVQETQYF. In DNA form, the CDR3 reads TGTGCCAGCAGCTTATTCGCAGTCCAAGAGACCCAGTACTTC. The full variable domain, completed using reference TRBV11-2 and TRBJ2-5, is EAGVAQSPRYKIIEKRQSVAFWCNPISGHATLYWYQQILGQGPKLLIQFQNNGVVDDSQLPKDRFSAERLKGVDSTLKIQPAKLEDSAVYLCASSLFAVQETQYFGPGTRLLVL.

V gene TRBV9 combines with J gene TRBJ2-3; D is undetermined. Trimming took off 4 bases at V and 1 base at J, with 7 bases between the two ends. Germline V lookup: CDR1 SGDLS, CDR2 YYNGEE. CDR3 length: 13 residues. As DNA, the CDR3 is TGTGCCAGCAGCCCAAGAGGCACAGATACGCAGTATTTT. Translation: CASSPRGTDTQYF.

The chain couples TRBV5-1 to TRBJ2-6, with 11 bases that match TRBD2. Germline V gene sequence: CDR1 SGHRS, CDR2 YFSETQ. J was trimmed by 1 base and V by 4 bases; bases with no gene match: 7. The CDR3 has 18 amino acids. The CDR3 here is CASSPLAGGISGANVLTF. DNA for the CDR3: TGCGCCAGCAGCCCTTTAGCGGGGGGGATTTCTGGGGCCAACGTCCTGACTTTC.

This chain uses TRBV28 with TRBJ1-2; TRBD1 matches at 9 bases. After removal of 8 bases from V and 9 bases from J, the junction contained 10 bases not matched to a gene. Looked up from germline, CDR1 is MDHEN and CDR2 is SYDVKM. The CDR3 is made up of 13 amino acids. The CDR3 reads CASFGTGSKSYTF. Written as DNA, the CDR3 is TGTGCCAGCTTCGGGACAGGGTCTAAAAGCTACACCTTC.

In this sample, this clone turned up a few times. This chain connects TRBV6-5 to TRBJ2-2; TRBD1 is a possible D gene (5 bases). V lost 0 bases, J lost 7 bases, and 12 bases lay in between. CDR1 and CDR2 (germline): MNHEY, SVGAGI. The CDR3 covers 15 residues. CDR3 loop: CASSYSTRAIGELFF. DNA for the CDR3: TGTGCCAGCAGTTACTCGACCAGGGCTATCGGGGAGCTGTTTTTT.